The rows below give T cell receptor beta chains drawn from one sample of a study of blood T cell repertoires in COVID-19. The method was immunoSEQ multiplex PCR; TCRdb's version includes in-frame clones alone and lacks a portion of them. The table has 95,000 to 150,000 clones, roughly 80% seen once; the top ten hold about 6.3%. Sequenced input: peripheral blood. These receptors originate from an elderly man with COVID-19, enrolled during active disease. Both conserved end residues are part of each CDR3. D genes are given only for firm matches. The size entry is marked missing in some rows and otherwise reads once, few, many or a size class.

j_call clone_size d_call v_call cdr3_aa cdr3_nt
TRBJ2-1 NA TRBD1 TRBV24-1 CATSDSLTGRHNEQFF TGTGCCACCAGTGATTCCTTGACAGGGCGCCACAATGAGCAGTTCTTC
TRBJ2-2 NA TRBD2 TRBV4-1 CASSQASWPGGPTGELFF TGCGCCAGCAGCCAAGCTTCGTGGCCGGGAGGGCCAACCGGGGAGCTGTTTTTT
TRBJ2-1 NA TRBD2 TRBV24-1 CATSDATSGSYNEQFF TGTGCCACCAGTGACGCCACTAGCGGATCCTACAATGAGCAGTTCTTC
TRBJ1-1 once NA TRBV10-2 CASSEVEGAEAFF TGCGCCAGCAGTGAAGTTGAGGGGGCTGAAGCTTTCTTT
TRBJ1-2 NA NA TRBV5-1 CASSLQGGNYGYTF TGCGCCAGCAGCCTCCAGGGAGGTAACTATGGCTACACCTTC
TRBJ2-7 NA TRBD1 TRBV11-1 CASSQPGTGANEQYF TGTGCCAGCAGCCAACCCGGGACAGGGGCGAACGAGCAGTACTTC
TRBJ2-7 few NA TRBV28 CASSLMFRGAGEQYF TGTGCCAGCAGTTTAATGTTTCGGGGGGCTGGAGAGCAGTACTTC
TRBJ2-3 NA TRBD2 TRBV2 CASSPWTSDGDTQYF TGTGCCAGCAGTCCCTGGACTAGCGATGGAGATACGCAGTATTTT
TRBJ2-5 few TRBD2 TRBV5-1 CASSLVVAGAVGETQYF TGCGCCAGCAGCTTGGTGGTAGCGGGAGCGGTTGGCGAGACCCAGTACTTC
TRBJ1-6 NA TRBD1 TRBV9 CASSVGQGASSYNSPLHF TGTGCCAGCAGCGTAGGACAGGGGGCGAGCTCCTATAATTCACCCCTCCACTTT
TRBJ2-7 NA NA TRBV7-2 CASSLGGLTYEQYF TGTGCCAGCAGCTTGGGGGGTCTGACCTACGAGCAGTACTTC